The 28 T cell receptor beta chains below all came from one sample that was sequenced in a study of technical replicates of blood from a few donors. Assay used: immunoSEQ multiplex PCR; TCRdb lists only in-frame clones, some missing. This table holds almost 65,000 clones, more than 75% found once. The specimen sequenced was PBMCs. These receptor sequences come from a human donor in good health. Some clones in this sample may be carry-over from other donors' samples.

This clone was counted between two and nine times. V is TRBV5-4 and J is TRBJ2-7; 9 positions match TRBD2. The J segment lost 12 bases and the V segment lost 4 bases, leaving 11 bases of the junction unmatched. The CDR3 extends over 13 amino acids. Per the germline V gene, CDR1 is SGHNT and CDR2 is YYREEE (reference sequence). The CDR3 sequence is CASSGGLAGPRYF. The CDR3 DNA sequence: TGTGCCAGCAGCGGGGGACTAGCAGGCCCTCGGTACTTC.

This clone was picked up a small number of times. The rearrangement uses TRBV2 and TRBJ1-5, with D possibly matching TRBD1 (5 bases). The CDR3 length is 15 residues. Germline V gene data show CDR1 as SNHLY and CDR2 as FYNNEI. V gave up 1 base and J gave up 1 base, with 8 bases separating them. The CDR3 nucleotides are TGTGCCAGCAGTGAAGAGTCAGGGAGCAATCAGCCCCAGCATTTT. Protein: CASSEESGSNQPQHF.

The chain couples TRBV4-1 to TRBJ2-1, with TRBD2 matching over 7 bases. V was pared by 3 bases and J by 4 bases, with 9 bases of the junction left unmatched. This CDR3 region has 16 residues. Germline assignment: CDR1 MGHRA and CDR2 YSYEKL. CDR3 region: CASSHITGGLYNEQFF. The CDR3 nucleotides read TGCGCCAGCAGCCACATAACGGGGGGACTATACAATGAGCAGTTCTTC.

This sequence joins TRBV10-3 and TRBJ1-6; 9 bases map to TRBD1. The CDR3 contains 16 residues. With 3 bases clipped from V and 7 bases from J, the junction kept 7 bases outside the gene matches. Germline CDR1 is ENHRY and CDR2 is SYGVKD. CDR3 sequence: CAISDSSGTGNSPLHF. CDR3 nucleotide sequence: TGTGCCATCAGTGACTCTAGTGGGACAGGGAATTCACCCCTCCACTTT.

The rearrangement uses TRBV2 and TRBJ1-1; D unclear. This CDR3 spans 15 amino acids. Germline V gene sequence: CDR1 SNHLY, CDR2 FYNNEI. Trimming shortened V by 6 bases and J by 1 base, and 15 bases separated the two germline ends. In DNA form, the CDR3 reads TGTGCCAGCAGCCTAGGAGGGCTTCCGAACACTGAAGCTTTCTTT. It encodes CASSLGGLPNTEAFF.

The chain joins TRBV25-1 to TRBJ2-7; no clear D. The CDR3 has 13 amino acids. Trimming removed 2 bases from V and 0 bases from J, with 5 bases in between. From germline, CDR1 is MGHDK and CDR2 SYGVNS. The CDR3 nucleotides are TGTGCCAGCAGTGAACCAAACTCCTACGAGCAGTACTTC. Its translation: CASSEPNSYEQYF.

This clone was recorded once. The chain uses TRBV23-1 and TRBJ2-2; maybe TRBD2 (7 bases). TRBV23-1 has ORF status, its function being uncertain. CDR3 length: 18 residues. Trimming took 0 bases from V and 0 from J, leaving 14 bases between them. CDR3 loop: CASSQSGGLAANTGELFF. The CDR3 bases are TGCGCCAGCAGTCAATCCGGGGGGCTAGCGGCGAACACCGGGGAGCTGTTTTTT.

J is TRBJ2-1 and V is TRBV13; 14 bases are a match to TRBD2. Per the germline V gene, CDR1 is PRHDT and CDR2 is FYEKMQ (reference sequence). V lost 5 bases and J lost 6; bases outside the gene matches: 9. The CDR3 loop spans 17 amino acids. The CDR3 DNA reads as TGTGCCAGCAGCACGACTAGCGGGGGGGTTAAAGGCAATGAGCAGTTCTTC. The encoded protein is CASSTTSGGVKGNEQFF.

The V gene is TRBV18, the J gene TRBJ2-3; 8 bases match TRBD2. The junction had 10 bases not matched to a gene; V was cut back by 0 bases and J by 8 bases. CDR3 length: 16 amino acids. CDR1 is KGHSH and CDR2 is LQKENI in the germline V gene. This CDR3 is CASSPPTSVHLSTQYF. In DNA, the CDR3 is TGTGCCAGCTCACCACCGACTAGCGTCCACTTGAGTACGCAGTATTTT.

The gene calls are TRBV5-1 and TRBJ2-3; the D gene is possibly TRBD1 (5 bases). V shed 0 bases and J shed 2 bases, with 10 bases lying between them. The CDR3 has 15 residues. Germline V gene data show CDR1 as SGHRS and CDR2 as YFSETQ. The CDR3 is CASSLGGATTDTQYF. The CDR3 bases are TGCGCCAGCAGCTTGGGTGGGGCCACCACAGATACGCAGTATTTT. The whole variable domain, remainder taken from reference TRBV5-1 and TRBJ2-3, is KAGVTQTPRYLIKTRGQQVTLSCSPISGHRSVSWYQQTPGQGLQFLFEYFSETQRNKGNFPGRFSGRQFSNSRSEMNVSTLELGDSALYLCASSLGGATTDTQYFGPGTRLTVL.

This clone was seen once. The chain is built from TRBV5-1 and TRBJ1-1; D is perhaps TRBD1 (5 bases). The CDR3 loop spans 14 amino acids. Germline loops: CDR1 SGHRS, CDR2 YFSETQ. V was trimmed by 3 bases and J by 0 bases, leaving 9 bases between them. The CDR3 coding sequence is TGCGCCAGCAGCTATGACAGTTTGAACACTGAAGCTTTCTTT. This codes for CASSYDSLNTEAFF. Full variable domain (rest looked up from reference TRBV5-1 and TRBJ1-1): KAGVTQTPRYLIKTRGQQVTLSCSPISGHRSVSWYQQTPGQGLQFLFEYFSETQRNKGNFPGRFSGRQFSNSRSEMNVSTLELGDSALYLCASSYDSLNTEAFFGQGTRLTVV.

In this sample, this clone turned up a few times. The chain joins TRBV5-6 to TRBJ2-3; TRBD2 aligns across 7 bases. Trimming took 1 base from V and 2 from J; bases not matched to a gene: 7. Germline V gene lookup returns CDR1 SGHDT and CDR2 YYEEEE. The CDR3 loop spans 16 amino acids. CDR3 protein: CASSLQAGTLTDTQYF. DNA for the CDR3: TGTGCCAGCAGCTTGCAAGCGGGGACCCTCACAGATACGCAGTATTTT.

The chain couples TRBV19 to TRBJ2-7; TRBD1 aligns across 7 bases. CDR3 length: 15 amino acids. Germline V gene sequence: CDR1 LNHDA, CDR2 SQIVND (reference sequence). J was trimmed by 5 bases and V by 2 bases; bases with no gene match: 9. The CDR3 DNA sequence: TGTGCCAGTAGTATAAGGGACAGCCCGTGGGACGAGCAGTACTTC. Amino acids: CASSIRDSPWDEQYF.

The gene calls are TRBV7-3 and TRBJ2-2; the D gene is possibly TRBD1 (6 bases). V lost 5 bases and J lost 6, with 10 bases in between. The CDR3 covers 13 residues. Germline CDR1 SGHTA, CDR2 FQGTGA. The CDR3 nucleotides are TGTGCCAGCAGCCGTGAGGGGGCCGGGGAGCTGTTTTTT. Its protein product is CASSREGAGELFF.

CDR3 amino acids: CASSQNTGGGYSYEQYF. CDR3 DNA: TGTGCCAGCAGCCAAAATACGGGGGGAGGTTACTCCTACGAGCAGTACTTC. The chain combines TRBV7-6 with TRBJ2-7, with 7 bases matching TRBD2. This CDR3 has 17 residues. Germline trimming cut 5 bases from V and 0 bases from J; bases unmatched to any gene: 13. The germline gives CDR1 SGHVS, CDR2 FNYEAQ. The variable domain in full, with the rest retrieved from reference TRBV7-6 and TRBJ2-7, is GAGVSQSPRYKVTKRGQDVALRCDPISGHVSLYWYRQALGQGPEFLTYFNYEAQQDKSGLPNDRFSAERPEGSISTLTIQRTEQRDSAMYRCASSQNTGGGYSYEQYFGPGTRLTVT.

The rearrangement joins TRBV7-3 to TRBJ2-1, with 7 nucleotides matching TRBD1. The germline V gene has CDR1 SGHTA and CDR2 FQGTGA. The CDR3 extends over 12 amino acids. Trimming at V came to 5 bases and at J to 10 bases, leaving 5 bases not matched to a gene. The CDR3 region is CASSATQGEQFF. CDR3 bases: TGTGCCAGCAGCGCTACACAGGGGGAGCAGTTCTTC.

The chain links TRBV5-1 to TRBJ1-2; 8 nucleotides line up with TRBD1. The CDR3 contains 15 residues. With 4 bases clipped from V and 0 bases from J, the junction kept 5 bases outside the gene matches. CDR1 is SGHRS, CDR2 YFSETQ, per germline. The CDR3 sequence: CASSPDRGANYGYTF. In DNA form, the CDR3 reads TGCGCCAGCAGCCCTGACAGGGGAGCTAACTATGGCTACACCTTC. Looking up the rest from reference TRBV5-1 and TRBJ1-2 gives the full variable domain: KAGVTQTPRYLIKTRGQQVTLSCSPISGHRSVSWYQQTPGQGLQFLFEYFSETQRNKGNFPGRFSGRQFSNSRSEMNVSTLELGDSALYLCASSPDRGANYGYTFGSGTRLTVV.

This chain's CDR3 is CASSPGASSPLHF. DNA of the CDR3: TGCGCCAGCAGCCCAGGGGCGAGTTCACCCCTCCACTTT. The rearrangement uses TRBV4-1 and TRBJ1-6, with D possibly being TRBD1 (6 bases). Deletions cut 4 bases from V and 9 bases from J, with 10 bases between. Per germline, CDR1 MGHRA and CDR2 YSYEKL. CDR3 length: 13 residues.

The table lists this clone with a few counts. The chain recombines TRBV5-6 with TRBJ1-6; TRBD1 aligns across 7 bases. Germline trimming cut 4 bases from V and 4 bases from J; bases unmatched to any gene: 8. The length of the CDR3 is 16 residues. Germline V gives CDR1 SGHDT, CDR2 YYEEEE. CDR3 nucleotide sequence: TGTGCCAGCAGCCCGGGAGGGACAGCATATAATTCACCCCTCCACTTT. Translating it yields CASSPGGTAYNSPLHF.

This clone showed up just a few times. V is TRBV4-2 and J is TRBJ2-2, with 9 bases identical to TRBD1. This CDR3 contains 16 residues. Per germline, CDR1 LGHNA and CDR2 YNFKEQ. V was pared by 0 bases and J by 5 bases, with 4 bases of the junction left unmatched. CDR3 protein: CASSQEGDRVTGELFF. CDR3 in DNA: TGTGCCAGCAGCCAAGAAGGGGACAGGGTGACCGGGGAGCTGTTTTTT.

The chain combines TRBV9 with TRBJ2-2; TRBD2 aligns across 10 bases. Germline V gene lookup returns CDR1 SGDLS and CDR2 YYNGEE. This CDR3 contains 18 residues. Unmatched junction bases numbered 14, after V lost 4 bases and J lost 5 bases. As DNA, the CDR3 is TGTGCCAGCAGCCCCATAGTGGTAGCGGGGGGATTTACCGGGGAGCTGTTTTTT. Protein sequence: CASSPIVVAGGFTGELFF.

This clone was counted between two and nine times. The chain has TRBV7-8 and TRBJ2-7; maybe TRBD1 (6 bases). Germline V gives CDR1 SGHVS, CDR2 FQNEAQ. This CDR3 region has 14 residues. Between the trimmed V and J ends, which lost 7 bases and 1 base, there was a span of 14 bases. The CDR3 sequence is CASKTGRQSYEQYF. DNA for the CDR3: TGTGCCAGCAAAACAGGGCGCCAGTCCTACGAGCAGTACTTC.

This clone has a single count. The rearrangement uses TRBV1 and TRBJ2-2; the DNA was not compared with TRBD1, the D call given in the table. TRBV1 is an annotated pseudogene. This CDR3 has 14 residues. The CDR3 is CTSSQTGFTGELFF. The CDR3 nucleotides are TGCACCAGCAGCCAGACAGGGTTTACCGGGGAGCTGTTTTTT.

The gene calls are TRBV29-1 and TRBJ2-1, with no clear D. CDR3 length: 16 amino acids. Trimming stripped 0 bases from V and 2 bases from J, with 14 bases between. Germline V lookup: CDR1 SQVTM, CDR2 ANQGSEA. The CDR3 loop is CSVEDPLLRAYNEQFF. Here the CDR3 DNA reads TGCAGCGTTGAAGATCCCCTCCTCCGAGCCTACAATGAGCAGTTCTTC.

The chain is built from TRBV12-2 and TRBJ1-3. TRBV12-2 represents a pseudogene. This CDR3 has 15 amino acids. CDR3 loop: CASRTLGSSGNTIYF. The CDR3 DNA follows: TGTGCAAGTCGCACCCTCGGGAGCTCTGGAAACACCATATATTTT.

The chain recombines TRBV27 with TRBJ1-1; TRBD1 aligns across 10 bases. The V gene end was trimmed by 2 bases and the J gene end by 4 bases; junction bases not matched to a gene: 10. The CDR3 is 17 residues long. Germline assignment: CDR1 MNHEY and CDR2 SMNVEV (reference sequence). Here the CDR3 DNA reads TGTGCCAGCAGTTTAAATTTCCTGAGGGACAGGGGCACTGAAGCTTTCTTT. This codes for CASSLNFLRDRGTEAFF.

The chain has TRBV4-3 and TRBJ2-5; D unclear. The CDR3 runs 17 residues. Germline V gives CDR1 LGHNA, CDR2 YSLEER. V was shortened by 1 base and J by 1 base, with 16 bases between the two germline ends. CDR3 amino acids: CASSQGLADGIQETQYF. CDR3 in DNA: TGCGCCAGCAGCCAAGGCCTTGCGGATGGAATCCAAGAGACCCAGTACTTC.

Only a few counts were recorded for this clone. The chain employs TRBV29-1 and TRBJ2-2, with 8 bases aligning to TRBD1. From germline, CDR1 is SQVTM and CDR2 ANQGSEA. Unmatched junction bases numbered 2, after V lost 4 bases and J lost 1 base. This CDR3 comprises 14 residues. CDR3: CSVGDRWNTGELFF. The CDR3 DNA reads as TGCAGCGTTGGGGACAGGTGGAACACCGGGGAGCTGTTTTTT.